The text below deals with one T cell receptor (beta chain). The data were obtained in a study of T-cell reconstitution after alpha-beta-depleted transplantation in children. Construction of the TCRbeta library involved unique molecular identifiers. TCRdb redid the calling of the PCR reads with MiXCR, one entry per CDR3 protein. The repertoire holds about 540,000 distinct CDR3 sequences, with approximately 16% as singletons. The CDR3 is 12 amino acids. CDR1 is MNHEY, CDR2 SVGAGI, per germline. The ends lost 11 bases at V and 7 bases at J; junction bases unmatched: 7. This chain joins TRBV6-5 and TRBJ2-1; 8 positions match TRBD2. This clonotype was sampled from a human donor who donated a stem cell graft to a child with acute lymphoblastic leukemia. The sample in question was PBMCs from the stem cell graft donor, obtained from the stem cell graft. CDR3 region: CASSGRVNEQFF. The CDR3 nucleotides read TGTGCCTCGAGCGGGAGAGTGAATGAGCAGTTCTTC.